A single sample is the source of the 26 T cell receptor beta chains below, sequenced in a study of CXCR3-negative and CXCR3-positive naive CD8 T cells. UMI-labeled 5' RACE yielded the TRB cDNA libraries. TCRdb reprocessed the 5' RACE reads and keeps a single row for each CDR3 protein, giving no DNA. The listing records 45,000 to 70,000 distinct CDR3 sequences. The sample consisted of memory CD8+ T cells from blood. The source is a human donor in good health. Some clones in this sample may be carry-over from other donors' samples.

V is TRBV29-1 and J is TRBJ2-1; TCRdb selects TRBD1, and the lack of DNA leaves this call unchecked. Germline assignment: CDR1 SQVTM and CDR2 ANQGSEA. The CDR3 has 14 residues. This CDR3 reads CSVEGVDRDNEQFF.

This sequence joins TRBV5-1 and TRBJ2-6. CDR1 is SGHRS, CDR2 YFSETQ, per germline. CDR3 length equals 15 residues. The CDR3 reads CASSLGNSGANVLTF.

CDR3 loop: CSAREGNRDTEAFF. The V and J genes are TRBV20-1 and TRBJ1-1. Germline CDR1 and CDR2: DFQATT and SNEGSKA (reference sequence). The CDR3 is 14 residues long.

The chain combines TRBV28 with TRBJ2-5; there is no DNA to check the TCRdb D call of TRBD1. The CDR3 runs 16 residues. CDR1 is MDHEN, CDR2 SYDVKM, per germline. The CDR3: CASSSPGTGGGETQYF.

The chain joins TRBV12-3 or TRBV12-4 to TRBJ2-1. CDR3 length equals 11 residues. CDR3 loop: CASSSLNEQFF.

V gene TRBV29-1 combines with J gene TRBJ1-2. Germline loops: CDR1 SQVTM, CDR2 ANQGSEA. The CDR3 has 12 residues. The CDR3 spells CSVEEGIYGYTF.

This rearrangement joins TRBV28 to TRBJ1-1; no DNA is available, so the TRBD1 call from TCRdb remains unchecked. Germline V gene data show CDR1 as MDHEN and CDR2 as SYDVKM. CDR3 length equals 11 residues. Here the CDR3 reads CASSDAPEAFF.

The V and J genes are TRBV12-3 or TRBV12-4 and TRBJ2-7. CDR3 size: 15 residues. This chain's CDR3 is CASSLDQGLGYEQYF.

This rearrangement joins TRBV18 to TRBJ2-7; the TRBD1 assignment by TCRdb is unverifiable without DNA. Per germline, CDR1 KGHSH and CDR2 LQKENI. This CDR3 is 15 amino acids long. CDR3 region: CASSPPYRVTNEQYF.

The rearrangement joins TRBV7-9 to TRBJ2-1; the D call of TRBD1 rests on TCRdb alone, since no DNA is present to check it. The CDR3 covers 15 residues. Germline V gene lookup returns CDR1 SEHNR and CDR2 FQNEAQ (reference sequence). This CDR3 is CASTPPGQGFNEQFF.

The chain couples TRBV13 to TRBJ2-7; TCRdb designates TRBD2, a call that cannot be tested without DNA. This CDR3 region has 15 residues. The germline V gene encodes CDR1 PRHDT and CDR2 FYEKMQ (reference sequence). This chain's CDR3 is CASSWGTSGGDEQYF.

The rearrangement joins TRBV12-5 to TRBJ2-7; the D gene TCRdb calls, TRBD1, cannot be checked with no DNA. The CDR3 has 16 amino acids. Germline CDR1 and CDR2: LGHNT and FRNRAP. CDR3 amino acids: CASGFPNGQSNYEQYF.

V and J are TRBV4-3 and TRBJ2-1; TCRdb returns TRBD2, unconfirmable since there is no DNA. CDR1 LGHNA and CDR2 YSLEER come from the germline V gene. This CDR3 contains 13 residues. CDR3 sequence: CASSQGRMNEQFF.

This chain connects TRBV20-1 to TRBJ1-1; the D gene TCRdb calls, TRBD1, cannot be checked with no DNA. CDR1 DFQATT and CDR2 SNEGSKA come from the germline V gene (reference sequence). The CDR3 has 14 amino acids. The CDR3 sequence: CSAIEPGGDTEAFF.

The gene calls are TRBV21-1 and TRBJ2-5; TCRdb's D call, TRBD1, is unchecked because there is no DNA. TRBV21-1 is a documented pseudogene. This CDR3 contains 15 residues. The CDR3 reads CASSRNSSPGETQYF.

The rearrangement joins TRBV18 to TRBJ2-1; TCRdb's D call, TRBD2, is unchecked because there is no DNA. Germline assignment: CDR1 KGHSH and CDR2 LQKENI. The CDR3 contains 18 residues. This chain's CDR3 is CASSPARRTSELGNEQFF.

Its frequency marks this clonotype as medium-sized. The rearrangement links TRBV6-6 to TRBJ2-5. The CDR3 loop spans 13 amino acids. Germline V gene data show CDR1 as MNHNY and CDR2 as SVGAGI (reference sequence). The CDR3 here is CASSYVAQETQYF.

CDR3 in amino acids: CASSYSRQGAGEKLFF. The J gene is TRBJ1-4, the V gene TRBV6-5; TCRdb returns TRBD1, unconfirmable since there is no DNA. CDR1 is MNHEY, CDR2 SVGAGI, per germline. The CDR3 runs 16 residues.

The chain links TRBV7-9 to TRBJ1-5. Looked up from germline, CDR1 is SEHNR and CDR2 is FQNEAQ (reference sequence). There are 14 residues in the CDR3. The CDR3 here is CASSLQGSNQPQHF.

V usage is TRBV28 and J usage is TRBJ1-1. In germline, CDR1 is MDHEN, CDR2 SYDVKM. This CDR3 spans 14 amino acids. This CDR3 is CASSEQRIVTEAFF.

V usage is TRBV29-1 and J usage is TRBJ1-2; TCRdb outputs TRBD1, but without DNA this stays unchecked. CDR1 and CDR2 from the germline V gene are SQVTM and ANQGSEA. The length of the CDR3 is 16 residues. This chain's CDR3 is CSVEDSQGSSFYGYTF.

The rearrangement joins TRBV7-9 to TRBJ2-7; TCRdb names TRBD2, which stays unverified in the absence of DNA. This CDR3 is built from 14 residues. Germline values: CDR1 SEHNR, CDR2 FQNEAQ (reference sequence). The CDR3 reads CASSGDLDLYEQYF.

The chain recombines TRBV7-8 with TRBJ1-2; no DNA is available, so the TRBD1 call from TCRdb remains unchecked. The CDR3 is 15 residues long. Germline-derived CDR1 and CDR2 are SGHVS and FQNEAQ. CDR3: CASSLEGKQNYGYTF.

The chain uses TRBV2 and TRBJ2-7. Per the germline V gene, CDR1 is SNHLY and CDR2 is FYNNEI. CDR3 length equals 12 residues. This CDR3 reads CASNKKAYEQYF.

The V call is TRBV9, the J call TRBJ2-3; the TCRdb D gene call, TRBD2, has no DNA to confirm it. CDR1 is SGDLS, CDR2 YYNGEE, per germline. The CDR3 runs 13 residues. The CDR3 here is CASSLVAADTQYF.

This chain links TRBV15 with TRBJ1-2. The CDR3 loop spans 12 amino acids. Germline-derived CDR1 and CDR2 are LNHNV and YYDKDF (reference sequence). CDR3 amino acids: CATSAGGYGYTF.